The 12 T cell receptor beta chains below come from one sample, sequenced in a study of response to subunit inactivated influenza vaccine. TCRdb ran MiXCR on the RT-PCR reads and lists one entry per CDR3 protein. This sample has a few hundred thousand distinct CDR3 sequences; 14% occur once, and the top ten carry 11%. The sample was PBMCs from blood, taken 11 to 12 days after vaccination. The receptors originated from a man aged 50 to 59 who received an inactivated influenza vaccine.

This sequence joins TRBV25-1 and TRBJ2-6, with no clear D. Germline CDR1 MGHDK, CDR2 SYGVNS. This CDR3 contains 16 residues. Trimming removed 1 base at V and 0 bases at J, with 7 bases between. CDR3 DNA: TGTGCCAGCAGTGAATTTGGCGGCTCTGGGGCCAACGTCCTGACTTTC. It yields the protein CASSEFGGSGANVLTF.

The chain joins TRBV7-9 to TRBJ2-3; D unresolved. V dropped 4 bases and J dropped 12 bases, with 14 bases sitting between them. Germline lookup yields CDR1 SEHNR and CDR2 FQNEAQ (reference sequence). This CDR3 spans 12 amino acids. Here the CDR3 DNA reads TGTGCCAGCAGCTCAGCGCCAACCTTCCAGTATTTT. Translating gives CASSSAPTFQYF.

This clonotype was counted only a few times. J is TRBJ1-1 and V is TRBV12-3 or TRBV12-4; no clear D gene. The CDR3 covers 13 residues. V lost 1 base, J lost 3 bases, and 6 bases lay in between. CDR3 coding DNA: TGTGCCAGCAGTTTAGTGGAATACACTGAAGCTTTCTTT. Its translation is CASSLVEYTEAFF.

This clonotype was detected only a few times. The genes are TRBV20-1 and TRBJ2-5; TRBD2 agrees at 13 bases. V was pared by 6 bases and J by 4 bases, with 5 bases of the junction left unmatched. The CDR3 runs to 14 residues. Looked up from germline, CDR1 is DFQATT and CDR2 is SNEGSKA (reference sequence). The CDR3 DNA sequence: TGCAGTGCAACTAGCGGGGGGGAAGGAGAGACCCAGTACTTC. This sequence encodes CSATSGGEGETQYF.

This clonotype was recorded at least ten times. The chain is built from TRBV28 and TRBJ1-3; D remains ambiguous. The CDR3 is 16 amino acids. Germline V gene sequence: CDR1 MDHEN, CDR2 SYDVKM. The V end lost 2 bases, the J end lost 0 bases, and 11 bases lay between the germline ends. CDR3 loop: CASSLQARLSGNTIYF. The CDR3 bases are TGTGCCAGCAGTTTACAGGCTCGACTCTCTGGAAACACCATATATTTT. Together with reference TRBV28 and TRBJ1-3, the CDR3 gives the full variable domain: DVKVTQSSRYLVKRTGEKVFLECVQDMDHENMFWYRQDPGLGLRLIYFSYDVKMKEKGDIPEGYSVSREKKERFSLILESASTNQTSMYLCASSLQARLSGNTIYFGEGSWLTVV.

The V gene is TRBV7-2, the J gene TRBJ2-7, with a weak D call TRBD1 (6 bases). Germline V CDR1 and CDR2: SGHTA, FQGNSA. The CDR3 has 14 residues. The germline V and J ends were trimmed by 6 bases and 4 bases, with 16 bases remaining between them. In nucleotides, the CDR3 is TGTGCCAGCAGGTCACAGGGTGAGGGTTACGAGCAGTACTTC. This encodes CASRSQGEGYEQYF.

The chain is built from TRBV20-1 and TRBJ2-7; D is ambiguous. Germline CDR1 DFQATT, CDR2 SNEGSKA (reference sequence). CDR3 length: 14 residues. V was cut by 2 bases and J by 0 bases, with 11 bases left in between. CDR3 sequence: CSARILGSSYEQYF. CDR3 in DNA: TGCAGTGCTAGAATCTTAGGCAGCTCCTACGAGCAGTACTTC.

There are a few counts of this clonotype. The CDR3 spells CATRDSSTDTQYF. The CDR3 region has the DNA TGTGCCACCCGGGACTCTAGCACAGATACGCAGTATTTT. This chain links TRBV4-2 with TRBJ2-3, with D possibly matching TRBD2 (6 bases). The ends were cut back, 10 bases at V and 0 bases at J, with 11 bases in the middle. The germline gives CDR1 LGHNA, CDR2 YNFKEQ. The CDR3 length is 13 residues.

The table lists this clonotype with a few counts. V usage is TRBV20-1 and J usage is TRBJ2-1; TRBD1 or TRBD2 may be the D gene (5 bases each). The CDR3 spans 13 residues. CDR1 is DFQATT and CDR2 is SNEGSKA in the germline V gene (reference sequence). Trimming took off 2 bases at V and 7 bases at J, with 12 bases between the two ends. The CDR3 loop reads CSARTGAGNEQFF. CDR3 DNA: TGCAGTGCTAGAACCGGGGCCGGGAATGAGCAGTTCTTC.

This chain uses TRBV7-3 with TRBJ2-5; TRBD1 matches at 10 bases. The V gene's germline CDR1 is SGHTA and CDR2 FQGTGA. This CDR3 is 15 amino acids long. With V trimmed by 0 bases and J by 4 bases, 2 bases remained unmatched. The CDR3 spells CASSLTGTGAETQYF. The DNA of the CDR3 is TGTGCCAGCAGCTTAACCGGGACAGGGGCAGAGACCCAGTACTTC.

This clonotype was recorded a few times. The rearrangement joins TRBV6-1 to TRBJ1-6; tentative D call: TRBD1 (5 bases). Trimming took 5 bases from V and 9 from J, leaving 14 bases between them. Germline CDR1 MNHNS, CDR2 SASEGT. The CDR3 extends over 14 amino acids. The CDR3 sequence: CASSRERGGSPLHF. CDR3 coding DNA: TGTGCCAGCAGTCGGGAGAGGGGAGGTTCACCCCTCCACTTT.

This chain joins TRBV7-2 and TRBJ1-5; possible D gene TRBD1, 5 bases. The CDR3 has 14 amino acids. With 3 bases removed from V and 4 bases from J, the gap between germline ends came to 10 bases. The germline CDR1 and CDR2 sequences are SGHTA and FQGNSA. CDR3 in amino acids: CASSFGRENQPQHF. CDR3 DNA sequence: TGTGCCAGCAGCTTTGGCAGGGAGAATCAGCCCCAGCATTTT. Full variable domain (outside the CDR3, taken from reference TRBV7-2 and TRBJ1-5): GAGVSQSPSNKVTEKGKDVELRCDPISGHTALYWYRQSLGQGLEFLIYFQGNSAPDKSGLPSDRFSAERTGGSVSTLTIQRTQQEDSAVYLCASSFGRENQPQHFGDGTRLSIL.